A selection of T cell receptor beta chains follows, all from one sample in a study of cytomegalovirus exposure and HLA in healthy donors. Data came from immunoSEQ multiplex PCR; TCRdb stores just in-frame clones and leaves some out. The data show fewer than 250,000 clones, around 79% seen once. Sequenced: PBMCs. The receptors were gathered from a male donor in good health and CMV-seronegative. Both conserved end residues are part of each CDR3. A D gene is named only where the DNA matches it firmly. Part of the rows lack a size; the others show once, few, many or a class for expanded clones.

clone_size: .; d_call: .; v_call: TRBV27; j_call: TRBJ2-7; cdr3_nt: TGTGCCAGCAGTTTACCCTTTTTACGGGATGAAGTCTACGAGCAGTACTTC; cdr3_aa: CASSLPFLRDEVYEQYF
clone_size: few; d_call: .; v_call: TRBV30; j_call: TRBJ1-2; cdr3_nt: TGTGCCTGGAGTCATGAACAGTATGGCTACACCTTC; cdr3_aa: CAWSHEQYGYTF
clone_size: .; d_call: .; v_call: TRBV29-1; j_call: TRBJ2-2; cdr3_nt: TGCAGCGTTGGCCCCGGACTAAAGAACACCGGGGAGCTGTTTTTT; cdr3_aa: CSVGPGLKNTGELFF
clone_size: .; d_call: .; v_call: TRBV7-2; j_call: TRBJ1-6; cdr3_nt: TGTGCCAGCAGCCCACTGGGGAGCTATAATTCACCCCTCCACTTT; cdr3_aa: CASSPLGSYNSPLHF
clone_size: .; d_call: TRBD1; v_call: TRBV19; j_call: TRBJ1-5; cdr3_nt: TGTGCCAGTAGTATAGAACAGGGGGTTCTGGGCAATCAGCCCCAGCATTTT; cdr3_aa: CASSIEQGVLGNQPQHF
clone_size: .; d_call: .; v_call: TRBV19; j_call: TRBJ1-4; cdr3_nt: TGTGCCAGCCTACACGGGGGGGAAGAAAAACTGTTTTTT; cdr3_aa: CASLHGGEEKLFF
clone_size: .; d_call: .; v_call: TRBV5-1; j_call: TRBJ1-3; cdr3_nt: TGCGCCAGCAGCTTGGACGGGACAATCTCTGGAAACACCATATATTTT; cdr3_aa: CASSLDGTISGNTIYF
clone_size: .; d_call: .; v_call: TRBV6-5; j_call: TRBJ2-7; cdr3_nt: TGTGCCAGCAACCCGGGACTCTCCTACGAGCAGTACTTC; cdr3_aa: CASNPGLSYEQYF
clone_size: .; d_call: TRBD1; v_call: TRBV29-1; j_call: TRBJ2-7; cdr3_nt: TGCAGCGTGGAGGGACAGGGGAGCTCCTACGAGCAGTACTTC; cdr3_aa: CSVEGQGSSYEQYF
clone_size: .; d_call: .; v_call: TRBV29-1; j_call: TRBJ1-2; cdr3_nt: TGCAGCGTTGTCAGGGGACCCACCTATGGCTACACCTTC; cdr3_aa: CSVVRGPTYGYTF
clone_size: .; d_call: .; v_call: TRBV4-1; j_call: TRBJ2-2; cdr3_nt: TGCGCCAGCAGCCAAGGACTCCACACCGGGGAGCTGTTTTTT; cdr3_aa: CASSQGLHTGELFF
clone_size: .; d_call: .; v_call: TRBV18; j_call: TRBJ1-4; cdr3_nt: TGTGCCAGCTCACCACCTCAGGGGACTAATGAAAAACTGTTTTTT; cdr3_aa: CASSPPQGTNEKLFF
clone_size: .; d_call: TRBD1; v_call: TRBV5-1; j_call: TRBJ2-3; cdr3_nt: TGCGCCAGCAGACCCGACAGGGGGGTCACGGATACGCAGTATTTT; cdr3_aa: CASRPDRGVTDTQYF
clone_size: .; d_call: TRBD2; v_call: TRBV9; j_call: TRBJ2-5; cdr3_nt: TGTGCCAGCAGCGAACGGACTAGCGGAGAGACCCAGTACTTC; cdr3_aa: CASSERTSGETQYF
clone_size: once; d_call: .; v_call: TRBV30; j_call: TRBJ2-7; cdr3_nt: TGTGCCTGGAGGGGAGGGGGCTACGAGCAGTACTTC; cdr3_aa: CAWRGGGYEQYF
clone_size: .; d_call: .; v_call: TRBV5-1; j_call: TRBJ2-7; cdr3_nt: TGCGCCAGCAGCTTTTCTAGCGCCGTTACCTACGAGCAGTACTTC; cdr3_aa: CASSFSSAVTYEQYF
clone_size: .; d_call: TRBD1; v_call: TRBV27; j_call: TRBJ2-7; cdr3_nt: TGTGCCAGCAGTTCCTGGACAGGGGAAGCCTACGAGCAGTACTTC; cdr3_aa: CASSSWTGEAYEQYF
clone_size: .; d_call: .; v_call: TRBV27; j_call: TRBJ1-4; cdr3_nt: TGTGCCAGCAGTTTTCGACCAGGGGTCGGTAATGAAAAACTGTTTTTT; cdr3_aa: CASSFRPGVGNEKLFF
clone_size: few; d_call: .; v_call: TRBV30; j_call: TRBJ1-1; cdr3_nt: TGTGCCTGGAGCGGTAGTGGCACTGAAGCTTTCTTT; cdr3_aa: CAWSGSGTEAFF
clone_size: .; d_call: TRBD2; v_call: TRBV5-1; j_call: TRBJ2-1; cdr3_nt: TGCGCCAGCAGCTCCGGACTAGCGGAAGGAACCAATGAGCAGTTCTTC; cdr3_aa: CASSSGLAEGTNEQFF
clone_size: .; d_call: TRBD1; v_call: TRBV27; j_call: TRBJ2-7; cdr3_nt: TGTGCCAGCATCAAATCCCGGGACAGGGGCCACGAGCAGTACTTC; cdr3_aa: CASIKSRDRGHEQYF
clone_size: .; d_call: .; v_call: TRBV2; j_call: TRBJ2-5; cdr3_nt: TGTGCCAGCAGTGGAGGGCCTTCAGAGACCCAGTACTTC; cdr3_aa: CASSGGPSETQYF
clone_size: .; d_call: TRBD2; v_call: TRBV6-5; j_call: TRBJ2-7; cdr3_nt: TGTGCCAGCAGTTCCCCGGGACTAACCTACGAGCAGTACTTC; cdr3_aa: CASSSPGLTYEQYF
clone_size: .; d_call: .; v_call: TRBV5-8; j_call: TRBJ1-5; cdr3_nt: TGTGCCAGCAGTCGTGGCGGCAGGGAGGGGGTTCAGCCCCAGCATTTT; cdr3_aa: CASSRGGREGVQPQHF
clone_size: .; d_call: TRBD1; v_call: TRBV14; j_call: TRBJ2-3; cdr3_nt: TGTGCCAGCAGCCAAGACTGGCCAGGGGGAACAGATACGCAGTATTTT; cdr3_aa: CASSQDWPGGTDTQYF
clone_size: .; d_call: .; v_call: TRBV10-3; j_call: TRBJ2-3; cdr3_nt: TGTGCCATCAGTGAGCCTCGTTCGGTTGCCCCGTATTTT; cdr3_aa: CAISEPRSVAPYF
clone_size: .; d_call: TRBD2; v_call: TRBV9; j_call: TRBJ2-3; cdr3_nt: TGTGCCAGCAGCATCGAAGGGACTAGCGGAGCACATAGCACAGATACGCAGTATTTT; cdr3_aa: CASSIEGTSGAHSTDTQYF
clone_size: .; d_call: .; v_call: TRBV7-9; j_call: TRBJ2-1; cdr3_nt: TGTGCCAGCAGCTTAGAGCGGGTGGGTTTCAATGAGCAGTTCTTC; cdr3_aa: CASSLERVGFNEQFF
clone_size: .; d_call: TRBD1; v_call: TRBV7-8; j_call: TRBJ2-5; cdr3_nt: TGTGCCAGCAGCGCATACCGGGACAGGGGAAGGTGGGAGACCCAGTACTTC; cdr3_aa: CASSAYRDRGRWETQYF
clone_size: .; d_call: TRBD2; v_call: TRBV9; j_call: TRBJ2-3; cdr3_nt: TGTGCCAGCGGTTTGGCGGGAGGGCCAGGAGATACGCAGTATTTT; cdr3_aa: CASGLAGGPGDTQYF
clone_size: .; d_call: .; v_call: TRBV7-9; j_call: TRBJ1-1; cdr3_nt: TGTTCCAGCAGCTCCAGGGCTATGAACACTGAAGCTTTCTTT; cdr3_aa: CSSSSRAMNTEAFF
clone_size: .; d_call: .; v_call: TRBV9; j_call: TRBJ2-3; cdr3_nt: TGTGCCAGCAGCCTTCAGGGACTCGACACAGATACGCAGTATTTT; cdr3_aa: CASSLQGLDTDTQYF
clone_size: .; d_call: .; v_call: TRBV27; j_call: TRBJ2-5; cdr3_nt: TGTGCCAGCAGTTTACGGGGACGGGGGATCAACCCCCAAGAGACCCAGTACTTC; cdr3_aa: CASSLRGRGINPQETQYF
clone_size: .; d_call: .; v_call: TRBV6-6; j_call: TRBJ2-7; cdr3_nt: TGTGCCAGCAGATCTACAGGGTCGGTTACCTACGAGCAGTACTTC; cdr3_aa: CASRSTGSVTYEQYF
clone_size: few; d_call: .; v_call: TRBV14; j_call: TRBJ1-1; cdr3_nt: TGTGCCAGCAGCCGCATACAGGGAACTGAAGCTTTCTTT; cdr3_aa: CASSRIQGTEAFF
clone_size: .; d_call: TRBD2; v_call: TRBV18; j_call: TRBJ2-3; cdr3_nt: TGTGCCAGCTCACCACAACTAGCGGCAAGCACAGATACGCAGTATTTT; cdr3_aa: CASSPQLAASTDTQYF
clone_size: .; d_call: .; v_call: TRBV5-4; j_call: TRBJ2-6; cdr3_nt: TGTGCCAGCAGCTTGGCTCTTCTCTCTGGGGCCAACGTCCTGACTTTC; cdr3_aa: CASSLALLSGANVLTF
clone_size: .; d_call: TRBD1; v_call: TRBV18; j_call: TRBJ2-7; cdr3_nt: TGTGCCAGCTCACCGGGCAGGGGGCGATACGAGCAGTACTTC; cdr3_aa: CASSPGRGRYEQYF
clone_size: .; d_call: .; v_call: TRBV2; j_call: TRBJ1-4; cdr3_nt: TGTGCCAGCAGTCTAAACCGGCCCCCGGGGAATGAAAAACTGTTTTTT; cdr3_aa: CASSLNRPPGNEKLFF
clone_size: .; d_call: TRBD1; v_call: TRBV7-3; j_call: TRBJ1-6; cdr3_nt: TGTGCCAGCAGCGACGGGACAGGGAATTCACCCCTCCACTTT; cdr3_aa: CASSDGTGNSPLHF
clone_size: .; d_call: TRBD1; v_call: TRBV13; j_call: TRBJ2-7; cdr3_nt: TGTGCCAGCAGCCCCGCCCTTGGGACAGGGCACCACGAGCAGTACTTC; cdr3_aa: CASSPALGTGHHEQYF
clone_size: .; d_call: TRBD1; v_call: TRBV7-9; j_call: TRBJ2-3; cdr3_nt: TGTGCCAGTTCGGACAGGGCAACAGATACGCAGTATTTT; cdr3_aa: CASSDRATDTQYF
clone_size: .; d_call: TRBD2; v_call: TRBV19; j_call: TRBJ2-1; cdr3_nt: TGTGCCAGTAGTAGGGGACTAGCGGTTACCCGTGAGCAGTTCTTC; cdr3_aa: CASSRGLAVTREQFF
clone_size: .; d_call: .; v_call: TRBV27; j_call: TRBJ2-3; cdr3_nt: TGTGCCAGTTCGTCGGCGGACACAGATACGCAGTATTTT; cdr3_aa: CASSSADTDTQYF
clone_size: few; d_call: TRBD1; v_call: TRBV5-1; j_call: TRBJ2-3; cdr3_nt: TGCGCCAGCAGCCCTGGACAGGCTGTAACAGATACGCAGTATTTT; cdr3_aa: CASSPGQAVTDTQYF
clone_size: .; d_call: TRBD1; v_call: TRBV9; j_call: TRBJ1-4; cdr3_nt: TGTGCCAGCAGCACAACAGACAGGGGAGGAGGTGAAAAACTGTTTTTT; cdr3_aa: CASSTTDRGGGEKLFF
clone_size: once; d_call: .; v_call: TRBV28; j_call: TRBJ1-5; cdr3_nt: TGTGCCAGCAGTTTATGGATGGCCCTTGGCAATCAGCCCCAGCATTTT; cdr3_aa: CASSLWMALGNQPQHF
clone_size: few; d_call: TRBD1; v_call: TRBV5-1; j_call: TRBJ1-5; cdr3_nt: TGCGCCAGCAGCTTGGGAACAGGGGCAAGCAATCAGCCCCAGCATTTT; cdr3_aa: CASSLGTGASNQPQHF
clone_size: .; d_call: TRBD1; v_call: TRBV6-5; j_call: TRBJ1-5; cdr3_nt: TGTGCCAGCAGTTTAGACAGGGGCGGGAATCAGCCCCAGCATTTT; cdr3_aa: CASSLDRGGNQPQHF